One sample yielded the 3 T cell receptor beta chains listed below, sequenced in a study of T-cell memory formation after mild COVID-19 (dated by TCRdb to the early 2020s). Libraries were built with 5' RACE. Sequenced on an Illumina NovaSeq 6000. TCRdb reprocessing: public reads trimmed at Q25 with fastp, clones called with MiXCR, in-frame beta chains kept. Rows with one shared CDR3 protein collapse into an entry with the most common genes and DNA. This sample is represented by about 350,000 distinct CDR3 sequences; 20% to 25% of them were singletons. Approximately 22% of the sample rests with the top ten. The source material was PBMCs or a T cell subset sorted from them (not recorded which). These receptors all stem from a man aged 18 to 29 who had mild COVID-19 (a few samples of this study predate the infection). The sample titles of this study are shuffled in the database, so cell type and time point are left out; the donor was told from shared clones.

The gene calls are TRBV21-1 and TRBJ1-5. TRBV21-1 is a documented pseudogene. The CDR3 runs 17 residues. CDR3 bases: TGTGCCAGCAGCTTTACTTGGGAACTACGAGGCAATCAGCCCCAGCATTTT. Translating it yields CASSFTWELRGNQPQHF.

This clonotype was detected many times. This chain joins TRBV5-1 and TRBJ1-2, with 8 nucleotides matching TRBD1. The junction had 12 bases not matched to a gene; V was cut back by 4 bases and J by 7 bases. Looked up from germline, CDR1 is SGHRS and CDR2 is YFSETQ. The CDR3 covers 15 residues. The CDR3 loop reads CASSHNGQGAGGYTF. Written as DNA, the CDR3 is TGCGCCAGCAGCCACAACGGACAGGGAGCAGGTGGCTACACCTTC.

This clonotype was counted at least ten times. This chain links TRBV6-2 or TRBV6-3 with TRBJ1-6; TRBD1 is a possible D gene (6 bases). The V gene's germline CDR1 is MNHEY and CDR2 SVGEGT. The CDR3 spans 15 residues. The V end lost 0 bases, the J end lost 7 bases, and 10 bases lay between the germline ends. CDR3 nucleotides: TGTGCCAGCAGTTACTCGGGGGCGGACAATTCACCCCTCCACTTT. This encodes CASSYSGADNSPLHF.